This T cell receptor (beta chain) was captured by sequencing in a study of Tregs in tolerant kidney transplant recipients. In the case of this clone: Antigen specificity is unknown.

TCRdb's table, derived via immunoSEQ multiplex PCR, lists solely in-frame clones and lacks some. There are around 30,000 clones in the sample; 82% occur only once, and around 2.3% lies in the top ten. The TCR sequence derives from a human donor in good health. Input material: Tregs from blood cultured with allogeneic cells.

CDR3 nucleotide sequence: TGTGCCACCAGCAAGTCCGGGGGAGGGGGGCAAGAGACCCAGTACTTC. Its translation: CATSKSGGGGQETQYF. This chain uses TRBV15 with TRBJ2-5, with a weak D call TRBD2 (7 bases). The CDR3 is 16 amino acids. Per germline, CDR1 LNHNV and CDR2 YYDKDF (reference sequence). Trimming removed 4 bases at V and 2 bases at J, with 17 bases between.